The sequence of this T cell receptor (beta chain) was determined in a study of T cells after yellow fever vaccination. With regard to this clonotype: What it binds is unknown.

The V gene lost 5 bases and the J gene lost 6 bases, with 11 bases spanning the gap. CDR3 size: 14 residues. Germline V gene sequence: CDR1 SEHNR, CDR2 FQNEAQ (reference sequence). Study-wide results and limits: Repertoires sorted by FACS could include abundant clonotypes that are contaminants from the bulk population.

TCRdb reprocessed the 5' RACE reads via MiXCR and lists one record per CDR3 protein. The sample contains around 340,000 distinct CDR3 sequences, about an eighth of which appear only once. This clonotype was obtained from a man between 18 and 35 years old who received the YFV17D yellow fever vaccine. Sequences were derived from CD4+ T cells sorted from PBMCs, sampled 15 days after the yellow fever booster vaccination. This chain joins TRBV7-9 and TRBJ1-6, with D perhaps TRBD1 (6 bases). CDR3 amino acids: CASSHRESNSPLHF. Written as DNA, the CDR3 is TGTGCCAGCAGCCACAGGGAGAGTAATTCACCCCTCCACTTT.